These 16 T cell receptor beta chains originate from one sample sequenced in a study of cytomegalovirus exposure and HLA in healthy donors. The PCR employed 60 Vbeta primers together with 13 Jbeta primers. The method was immunoSEQ multiplex PCR; TCRdb's version includes in-frame clones alone and lacks a portion of them. The sample carries around 120,000 clones, roughly 72% recorded once. What was sequenced was PBMCs. The source is a woman aged 50 to 60 in good health and CMV-seronegative.

The chain has TRBV28 and TRBJ1-2; 9 nucleotides match TRBD1. CDR3 length equals 14 residues. Germline V gives CDR1 MDHEN, CDR2 SYDVKM. J gave up 4 bases and V 5 bases, and 5 bases lay outside the gene matches. The CDR3 bases are TGTGCCAGCAGTCCTTGGGGACAGGGCTATGGCTACACCTTC. Translated, it gives CASSPWGQGYGYTF.

The V gene is TRBV29-1, the J gene TRBJ2-5; D gene ambiguous. Per germline, CDR1 SQVTM and CDR2 ANQGSEA. CDR3 length equals 12 residues. The CDR3 region is CSVGIAVETQYF. The CDR3 DNA is TGCAGTGTCGGAATCGCGGTGGAGACCCAGTACTTC. Drawing the rest from reference TRBV29-1 and TRBJ2-5, the complete variable domain is SAVISQKPSRDICQRGTSLTIQCQVDSQVTMMFWYRQQPGQSLTLIATANQGSEATYESGFVIDKFPISRPNLTFSTLTVSNMSPEDSSIYLCSVGIAVETQYFGPGTRLLVL.

CDR3 DNA sequence: TGTGCCAGCACCCGGGGGATGGGCTATGGCTACACCTTC. This codes for CASTRGMGYGYTF. J is TRBJ1-2 and V is TRBV28; perhaps TRBD1 as D (5 bases). The length of the CDR3 is 13 residues. Per the germline V gene, CDR1 is MDHEN and CDR2 is SYDVKM. Trimming removed 7 bases at V and 4 bases at J, with 13 bases between.

The V call is TRBV21-1, the J call TRBJ2-7; TRBD2, the table's D call, was not compared with the DNA. TRBV21-1 is a pseudogene segment. The CDR3 loop spans 16 amino acids. CDR3 sequence reads: CASPKRGSGRSYEQYV. Here the CDR3 DNA reads TGTGCCAGCCCAAAGCGGGGTAGCGGGAGGAGCTACGAGCAGTACGTC.

The V and J genes are TRBV7-3 and TRBJ2-7, with D possibly TRBD2 on 6 matching bases. Germline V CDR1 and CDR2: SGHTA, FQGTGA. Trimming took 1 base from V and 6 from J, leaving 19 bases between them. This CDR3 has 16 residues. DNA for the CDR3: TGTGCCAGCAGCTTAATCGGGGGAGCCCATACCAGCGAGCAGTACTTC. It yields the protein CASSLIGGAHTSEQYF.

The V and J genes are TRBV7-9 and TRBJ2-1; 9 bases are a match to TRBD2. There are 16 residues in the CDR3. With 3 bases clipped from V and 8 bases from J, the junction kept 11 bases outside the gene matches. CDR1 and CDR2 from the germline V gene are SEHNR and FQNEAQ (reference sequence). The CDR3 here is CASSLPPSGLAHEQFF. The DNA for the CDR3 is TGTGCCAGCAGCTTGCCCCCTAGCGGACTAGCGCATGAGCAGTTCTTC.

This chain links TRBV30 with TRBJ2-1; D not certain. Deletions cut 4 bases from V and 8 bases from J, with 18 bases between. CDR1 GTSNPN and CDR2 SVGIG come from the germline V gene (reference sequence). The length of the CDR3 is 14 residues. CDR3 bases: TGTGCCTGGAACCCACTCCCCCCCTCTCATGAGCAGTTCTTC. Translation gives CAWNPLPPSHEQFF. Full variable domain (outside the CDR3, taken from reference TRBV30 and TRBJ2-1): SQTIHQWPATLVQPVGSPLSLECTVEGTSNPNLYWYRQAAGRGLQLLFYSVGIGQISSEVPQNLSASRPQDRQFILSSKKLLLSDSGFYLCAWNPLPPSHEQFFGPGTRLTVL.

This chain uses TRBV29-1 with TRBJ2-5; no clear D gene. CDR1 is SQVTM and CDR2 is ANQGSEA in the germline V gene. The CDR3 spans 12 residues. V lost 3 bases and J lost 4, with 9 bases in between. DNA for the CDR3: TGCAGCGTTGATTTGGCAGGAGAGACCCAGTACTTC. The encoded protein is CSVDLAGETQYF.

CDR3 DNA sequence: TGTGCCAGTAGTAAAGGAGGGAGACATAATTCACCCCTCCACTTT. Its translation is CASSKGGRHNSPLHF. The chain has TRBV19 and TRBJ1-6; no definite D call. This CDR3 is 15 amino acids long. Deletions cut 4 bases from V and 5 bases from J, with 12 bases between. Germline V gene data show CDR1 as LNHDA and CDR2 as SQIVND (reference sequence).

The chain employs TRBV18 and TRBJ1-1; 7 nucleotides line up with TRBD1. This CDR3 region has 15 residues. V lost 6 bases to trimming and J lost 1 base; unmatched junction nucleotides: 8. Germline CDR1 and CDR2: KGHSH and LQKENI. CDR3 protein: CASSRRDSPNTEAFF. CDR3 nucleotides: TGTGCCAGCTCGAGAAGGGACAGCCCGAACACTGAAGCTTTCTTT.

This chain connects TRBV7-2 to TRBJ2-1; TRBD2 agrees at 9 bases. CDR1 and CDR2 (germline): SGHTA, FQGNSA. The CDR3 is 12 residues long. The CDR3 is CDSGSPYNEQFF. CDR3 in DNA: TGTGATAGCGGGAGTCCCTACAATGAGCAGTTCTTC.

The DNA for the CDR3 is TGCGCCAGCAGCCAAGTCAGTTCTGGGCTACAGAATTCACCCCTCCACTTT. Amino acids: CASSQVSSGLQNSPLHF. The V gene is TRBV4-1, the J gene TRBJ1-6; D call uncertain. Deletions cut 1 base from V and 7 bases from J, with 17 bases between. The CDR3 is 17 residues long. CDR1 is MGHRA, CDR2 YSYEKL, per germline.

In its sample, this clone was seen once. The V call is TRBV6-6, the J call TRBJ2-1, with 9 bases fitting TRBD2. The V gene's germline CDR1 is MNHNY and CDR2 SVGAGI (reference sequence). V was pared by 2 bases and J by 5 bases, with 7 bases of the junction left unmatched. The CDR3 contains 16 residues. DNA for the CDR3: TGTGCCAGCAGTTACGCGCTAGCGGGATATGACAATGAGCAGTTCTTC. Protein sequence: CASSYALAGYDNEQFF.

J is TRBJ2-3 and V is TRBV5-1, with a possible D match to TRBD1 (5 bases). The CDR3 has 15 amino acids. Germline values: CDR1 SGHRS, CDR2 YFSETQ. The V and J ends lost 0 bases and 3 bases respectively, with 11 bases between them. The CDR3 protein is CASSLGGHRTDTQYF. For the CDR3, the DNA is TGCGCCAGCAGCTTGGGTGGACATAGAACAGATACGCAGTATTTT. The whole variable domain, remainder taken from reference TRBV5-1 and TRBJ2-3, is KAGVTQTPRYLIKTRGQQVTLSCSPISGHRSVSWYQQTPGQGLQFLFEYFSETQRNKGNFPGRFSGRQFSNSRSEMNVSTLELGDSALYLCASSLGGHRTDTQYFGPGTRLTVL.

This chain links TRBV28 with TRBJ2-7; the D gene is possibly TRBD1 (6 bases). Germline CDR1 is MDHEN and CDR2 is SYDVKM. The germline V and J ends were trimmed by 2 bases and 9 bases, with 11 bases remaining between them. The CDR3 is made up of 12 amino acids. CDR3 coding DNA: TGTGCCAGCAGTTTAGTGGACAGTGGGCAGTACTTC. This codes for CASSLVDSGQYF.

This clone occurred a few times. The chain combines TRBV5-6 with TRBJ1-1; D unclear. Trimming took 4 bases from V and 0 from J, leaving 10 bases between them. CDR1 and CDR2 from the germline V gene are SGHDT and YYEEEE. CDR3 size: 14 residues. The CDR3 DNA reads as TGTGCCAGCAGCATTTCCGGGGTGAACACTGAAGCTTTCTTT. It encodes CASSISGVNTEAFF. Filled out from reference TRBV5-6 and TRBJ1-1, the complete variable domain reads DAGVTQSPTHLIKTRGQQVTLRCSPKSGHDTVSWYQQALGQGPQFIFQYYEEEERQRGNFPDRFSGHQFPNYSSELNVNALLLGDSALYLCASSISGVNTEAFFGQGTRLTVV.